Each of the 15 T cell receptor beta chains below was sequenced from the same sample in a study of Graves' ophthalmopathy and Graves' hyperthyroidism. Amplified TCR beta CDR3 regions were obtained using RNA transcripts as template. HTBI primers were employed in first-round RT-PCR, then a second-round multiplex PCR followed. TCRdb analysed the multiplex PCR reads with MiXCR anew, one entry per CDR3 protein. The sample lists a few hundred thousand distinct CDR3 sequences; just under 40% were seen once. The sample taken for sequencing was peripheral blood or thyroid tissue (not recorded which). The receptors stem from an adult man with Graves' hyperthyroidism.

This clonotype has just one count. The chain has TRBV7-9 and TRBJ2-7; 8 bases are shared with TRBD1. The germline V gene encodes CDR1 SEHNR and CDR2 FQNEAQ (reference sequence). With V trimmed by 6 bases and J by 1 base, 5 bases remained unmatched. This CDR3 contains 14 residues. CDR3 protein: CASSLRTGSYEQYF. Here the CDR3 DNA reads TGTGCCAGCAGTTTACGGACAGGGTCCTACGAGCAGTACTTC. The full variable domain, completed using reference TRBV7-9 and TRBJ2-7, is DTGVSQNPRHKITKRGQNVTFRCDPISEHNRLYWYRQTLGQGPEFLTYFQNEAQLEKSRLLSDRFSAERPKGSFSTLEIQRTEQGDSAMYLCASSLRTGSYEQYFGPGTRLTVT.

This clonotype appeared many times. The gene calls are TRBV6-5 and TRBJ2-7; D unresolved. This CDR3 comprises 14 residues. Trimming pared 6 bases from V and 2 bases from J, leaving 14 bases between. The germline V gene has CDR1 MNHEY and CDR2 SVGAGI. CDR3 DNA sequence: TGTGCCAGCAGATCGAAGGTGACCACCTACGAGCAGTACTTC. It translates to CASRSKVTTYEQYF.

The V and J genes are TRBV28 and TRBJ1-5; 8 bases are shared with TRBD1. The trim removed 3 bases at V and 6 bases at J, leaving 4 bases unmatched. The germline gives CDR1 MDHEN, CDR2 SYDVKM. The CDR3 sequence is 14 residues long. CDR3 coding DNA: TGTGCCAGCAGTTTTTCAGGGGGCCGTCAGCCCCAGCATTTT. Residues: CASSFSGGRQPQHF.

Notes on this clonotype: One junction end disagrees with the germline gene, perhaps due to a read error. The V and J genes are TRBV19 and TRBJ1-1; the D gene is possibly TRBD1 (6 bases). Germline CDR1 reads LNHDA; CDR2 reads SQIVND (reference sequence). CDR3 length: 14 residues. The CDR3, as DNA: TGTGCCAGTCAGGGGAAAATACAGGGAACTGAAGCTCTCTTT. It codes for CASQGKIQGTEALF.

To note about this clonotype: This may stem from a read error, because a much larger clone lies one nucleotide away. The V and J genes are TRBV2 and TRBJ2-7; D is unclear. V was clipped by 5 bases and J by 5 bases, with 13 bases between them. Germline V gives CDR1 SNHLY, CDR2 FYNNEI. This CDR3 spans 13 amino acids. CDR3 nucleotides: TGTGCCAGCAGTTTTCTCCTCCGAAACGAGCAGTACTTC. Its protein product is CASSFLLRNEQYF.

V usage is TRBV29-1 and J usage is TRBJ2-7; 7 bases match TRBD1. The CDR3 is made up of 13 amino acids. Germline V CDR1 and CDR2: SQVTM, ANQGSEA. This CDR3 reads CGSRDSSTYEQYF. In DNA, the CDR3 is TGCGGGTCCCGGGACAGCTCTACCTACGAGCAGTACTTC.

J is TRBJ2-2 and V is TRBV19; possibly TRBD1 for D (6 bases). There are 14 residues in the CDR3. V lost 7 bases to trimming and J lost 5 bases, with 14 bases between them. CDR1 and CDR2 (germline): LNHDA, SQIVND (reference sequence). As DNA, the CDR3 is TGTGCCAGTACTAGGCAGGGGAGTACCGGGGAGCTGTTTTTT. It specifies CASTRQGSTGELFF.

The rearrangement links TRBV29-1 to TRBJ2-5; TRBD1 aligns across 10 bases. The DNA end favors TRBJ2-1, so the J call may be wrong. The germline CDR1 and CDR2 sequences are SQVTM and ANQGSEA. CDR3 size: 14 residues. DNA for the CDR3: TGCAGCGGGGGGACAGGGGCTTCCTACAATGAGCAGTTCTTC. The encoded protein is CSGGTGASYNEQFF.

The chain recombines TRBV20-1 with TRBJ2-1; tentatively, D is TRBD1 (5 bases). Between the trimmed V and J ends, which lost 0 bases and 8 bases, there was a span of 14 bases. Per the germline V gene, CDR1 is DFQATT and CDR2 is SNEGSKA (reference sequence). CDR3 length equals 14 residues. The CDR3 DNA sequence: TGCAGTGCTAGAGATCATGGCAGGGCCTATGAGCAGTTCTTC. It is translated as CSARDHGRAYEQFF.

Of note for this clonotype: A read error is possible here, since a much larger clone lies one base away. V usage is TRBV29-1 and J usage is TRBJ2-7; the D is unclear. Germline V gives CDR1 SQVTM, CDR2 ANQGSEA. The CDR3 has 12 residues. V lost 3 bases to trimming and J lost 7 bases, with 13 bases between them. The CDR3 protein is CSVEVGTREQYF. The CDR3 region has the DNA TGCAGCGTTGAGGTGGGAACACGGGAGCAGTACTTC.

The V call is TRBV2, the J call TRBJ2-7; 8 nucleotides line up with TRBD2. The junction had 6 bases not matched to a gene; V was cut back by 2 bases and J by 0 bases. The CDR3 contains 16 residues. The germline gives CDR1 SNHLY, CDR2 FYNNEI. Here the CDR3 reads CASSENSGTSSYEQYF. In nucleotides, the CDR3 is TGTGCCAGCAGTGAAAATAGCGGGACTAGCTCCTACGAGCAGTACTTC.

This clonotype occurred many times. The chain carries TRBV29-1 and TRBJ2-7; D not certain. V was clipped by 3 bases and J by 6 bases, with 0 bases between them. The CDR3 consists of 8 residues. From germline, CDR1 is SQVTM and CDR2 ANQGSEA. In nucleotides, the CDR3 is TGCAGCGTTGACGAGCAGTACTTC. It specifies CSVDEQYF.

This clonotype was counted a few times. The V call is TRBV5-1, the J call TRBJ2-7; TRBD1 might be the D (5 bases). Deletions cut 4 bases from V and 6 bases from J, with 8 bases between. Per the germline V gene, CDR1 is SGHRS and CDR2 is YFSETQ. The CDR3 runs 11 residues. CDR3 sequence reads: CASSQDTEQYF. The CDR3 DNA sequence: TGCGCCAGCAGCCAGGACACCGAGCAGTACTTC.

The chain's CDR3 is CASGQGARFSSYEQYF. CDR3 nucleotide sequence: TGTGCCAGCGGACAGGGGGCACGGTTCAGCTCCTACGAGCAGTACTTC. The chain carries TRBV2 and TRBJ2-7, with 11 bases that match TRBD1. Germline V gives CDR1 SNHLY, CDR2 FYNNEI. The CDR3 is made up of 16 amino acids. The V and J ends lost 8 bases and 0 bases, in that order; junction bases with no gene match: 9.

A remark on this clonotype: A junction boundary mismatches the germline segment, possibly from a read error. The CDR3 DNA follows: TGCGCCAGCCGCCCCTCCCAAATAGGGGGCTGGGACACTGAAGCTTTCTTT. This translates into CASRPSQIGGWDTEAFF. This chain joins TRBV7-3 and TRBJ1-1, with 7 positions matching TRBD1. The CDR3 length is 17 residues. Germline V lookup: CDR1 SGHTA, CDR2 FQGTGA.